This TCR beta chain came from a study of beta chain features in type 1 diabetes. Expressed TCRB transcripts were sequenced because the isolated RNA had all been reverse transcribed beforehand. The repertoire was sequenced with immunoSEQ multiplex PCR; TCRdb's copy has only in-frame clones and lacks some. The sample lists some 160,000 clones, approximately 9.1% occurring once. Trimming shortened V by 2 bases and J by 5 bases, and 9 bases separated the two germline ends. Germline lookup yields CDR1 SQVTM and CDR2 ANQGSEA. This CDR3 is 12 amino acids long. This clone was seen more than once but under ten times.

The chain links TRBV29-1 to TRBJ1-1; no definite D call. Material for sequencing was central memory CD4+ T cells from blood. The TCR sequence derives from a woman between 18 and 29 years old in good health. In DNA form, the CDR3 reads TGCAGCGTTGAACAGGCAACAACTGAAGCTTTCTTT. It encodes CSVEQATTEAFF.